The rows below give T cell receptor beta chains drawn from one sample of a study of blood T cell repertoires in COVID-19. Some clones are missing from TCRdb's copy, which holds only in-frame ones; the method was immunoSEQ multiplex PCR. The table shows about 100,000 clones, with around 90% occurring only once. Sequencing was performed on peripheral blood. These receptor sequences come from an older man with acute or convalescent COVID-19. Each CDR3 is given with its conserved first and last residue. The D gene is left open where the match is weak.

TRBJ1-5	.	TRBV5-5	TGTGCCAGCAGCTTGTCGGGGGGAAATCAGCCCCAGCATTTT	CASSLSGGNQPQHF
TRBJ1-2	.	TRBV18	TGTGCCAGCTCACCAACAGAGACCTATGGCTACACCTTC	CASSPTETYGYTF
TRBJ1-1	.	TRBV19	TGTGCCAGTAGTCTTCAGGGGTTTGAATGGGCTTTCTTT	CASSLQGFEWAFF
TRBJ1-6	TRBD1	TRBV6-5	TGTGCCAGCAGCTCCGGGACAGGGGCTTCACCCCTCCACTTT	CASSSGTGASPLHF
TRBJ1-6	TRBD1	TRBV28	TGTGCCAGCAGTGGACAGGTCCCCTCCTATAATTCACCCCTCCACTTT	CASSGQVPSYNSPLHF
TRBJ1-2	.	TRBV6-1	TGTGCCAGCAGTGAAGCCGGGGACTGGGGCTACACCTTC	CASSEAGDWGYTF
TRBJ2-5	.	TRBV9	TGTGCCAGCAGTCTCTCAACTAGTGAGGGCCAAGAGACCCAGTACTTC	CASSLSTSEGQETQYF
TRBJ2-5	.	TRBV7-2	TGTGCCAGCAGCTTACAGGCAGGGGCCAGGGAGACCCAGTACTTC	CASSLQAGARETQYF
TRBJ1-5	TRBD1	TRBV5-1	TGCGCCAGCAGCTTAGAGACAGGGGAGAATCAGCCCCAGCATTTT	CASSLETGENQPQHF
TRBJ1-3	TRBD1	TRBV5-4	TGTGCCAGCAGCTTTGACAGGGCTGGAAACACCATATATTTT	CASSFDRAGNTIYF
TRBJ1-2	TRBD1	TRBV12-3/TRBV12-4	TGTGCCAGCAGTTTGGACAGGGGCTATGGCTACACCTTC	CASSLDRGYGYTF